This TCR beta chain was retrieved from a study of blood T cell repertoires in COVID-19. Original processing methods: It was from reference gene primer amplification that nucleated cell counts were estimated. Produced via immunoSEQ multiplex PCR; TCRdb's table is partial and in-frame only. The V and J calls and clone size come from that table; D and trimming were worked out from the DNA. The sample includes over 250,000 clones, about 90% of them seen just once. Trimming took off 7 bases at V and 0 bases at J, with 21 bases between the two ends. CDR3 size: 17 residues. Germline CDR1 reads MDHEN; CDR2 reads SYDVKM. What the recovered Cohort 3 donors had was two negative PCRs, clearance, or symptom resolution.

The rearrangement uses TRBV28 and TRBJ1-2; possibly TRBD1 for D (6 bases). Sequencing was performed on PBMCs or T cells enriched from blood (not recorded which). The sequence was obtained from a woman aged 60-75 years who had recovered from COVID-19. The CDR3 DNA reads TGTGCCAGCAAAGGAGCGGACAGCCAATCCTCTAACTATGGCTACACCTTC. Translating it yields CASKGADSQSSNYGYTF.